A single sample is the source of the 31 T cell receptor beta chains below, sequenced in a study of CD8+ T cells in alopecia areata. RNA was isolated and reverse transcribed to cDNA, the sequencing template. The table came from immunoSEQ multiplex PCR; TCRdb's copy has only in-frame clones and leaves some out. The sample includes 200,000 to 250,000 clones, about 60% of them seen just once. This material consisted of CD4+ T cells sorted from blood, taken at week 0. The receptors were sampled from a human donor with alopecia areata.

This chain links TRBV7-8 with TRBJ2-2, with D perhaps TRBD1 or TRBD2 (6 bases each). V dropped 7 bases and J dropped 0 bases, with 27 bases sitting between them. CDR3 length equals 20 residues. CDR1 and CDR2 from the germline V gene are SGHVS and FQNEAQ. The CDR3 region has the DNA TGTGCCAGCAACAAAACCCCAAGGGGGGTGACTTCAGCGAACACCGGGGAGCTGTTTTTT. Translation gives CASNKTPRGVTSANTGELFF.

DNA of the CDR3: TGTGCCAGCAGCCCACTAAACATTCAGTACTTC. This gives the protein CASSPLNIQYF. The chain joins TRBV11-2 to TRBJ2-4; D remains ambiguous. V lost 5 bases, J lost 6 bases, and 5 bases lay in between. The germline gives CDR1 SGHAT, CDR2 FQNNGV. This CDR3 contains 11 residues.

This clone was seen a single time. The CDR3 reads CASSLDPGTITSTDTQYF. CDR3 nucleotide sequence: TGCGCCAGCAGCCTTGACCCCGGGACTATCACTAGCACAGATACGCAGTATTTT. This chain links TRBV4-1 with TRBJ2-3; 7 bases map to TRBD2. CDR1 is MGHRA, CDR2 YSYEKL, per germline. The J segment lost 0 bases and the V segment lost 4 bases, leaving 13 bases of the junction unmatched. CDR3 length: 18 amino acids.

The chain recombines TRBV30 with TRBJ1-6; D is ambiguous. CDR3 length: 14 amino acids. Trimming took off 0 bases at V and 11 bases at J, with 14 bases between the two ends. Germline loops: CDR1 GTSNPN, CDR2 SVGIG (reference sequence). CDR3 loop: CAWSVRVQPAPLHF. CDR3 nucleotide sequence: TGTGCCTGGAGTGTAAGGGTCCAGCCGGCACCCCTCCACTTT.

V usage is TRBV6-5 and J usage is TRBJ2-1, with D perhaps TRBD2 (7 bases). The CDR3 has 16 residues. The germline CDR1 and CDR2 sequences are MNHEY and SVGAGI. V was shortened by 4 bases and J by 0 bases, with 13 bases between the two germline ends. The CDR3 nucleotides are TGTGCCAGCAGTTCGGGGGGCCTTAGCTCCTACAATGAGCAGTTCTTC. Amino acids: CASSSGGLSSYNEQFF.

This clone came up a few times. This chain connects TRBV7-6 to TRBJ2-3; tentatively, D is TRBD1 (6 bases). V shed 2 bases and J shed 2 bases, with 8 bases lying between them. The germline gives CDR1 SGHVS, CDR2 FNYEAQ. The length of the CDR3 is 14 residues. CDR3 DNA: TGTGCCAGCAGCTTATCAGGGGCCACAGATACGCAGTATTTT. Amino acids: CASSLSGATDTQYF.

The table lists this clone with a few counts. V usage is TRBV29-1 and J usage is TRBJ2-1; D not certain. From germline, CDR1 is SQVTM and CDR2 ANQGSEA. The V end was cut by 2 bases, the J end by 9 bases, with 14 bases between. The length of the CDR3 is 13 residues. The CDR3 nucleotides read TGCAGCGTTGAAAAAGGGTTTTCTGGTGAGCAGTTCTTC. It specifies CSVEKGFSGEQFF.

In its sample, this clone was seen a few times. The chain carries TRBV2 and TRBJ2-1, with 8 bases aligning to TRBD2. The CDR3 spans 12 residues. The ends lost 4 bases at V and 12 bases at J; junction bases unmatched: 5. The germline V gene encodes CDR1 SNHLY and CDR2 FYNNEI. The CDR3 protein is CASSGAGVMQFF. The CDR3 region has the DNA TGTGCCAGCAGTGGAGCGGGGGTGATGCAGTTCTTC.

The rearrangement links TRBV10-3 to TRBJ2-3; 13 bases line up with TRBD2. CDR1 is ENHRY and CDR2 is SYGVKD in the germline V gene. Germline trimming cut 7 bases from V and 7 bases from J; bases unmatched to any gene: 8. This CDR3 comprises 15 residues. The CDR3 DNA follows: TGTGCCATCATGAACGGACTAGCGGGAGAACATACGCAGTATTTT. Amino acid sequence: CAIMNGLAGEHTQYF.

This chain links TRBV4-1 with TRBJ1-2, with unresolved D. Germline CDR1 and CDR2: MGHRA and YSYEKL. The V gene lost 5 bases and the J gene lost 4 bases, with 14 bases spanning the gap. The CDR3 covers 14 residues. The CDR3 nucleotides read TGCGCCAGCAGCGATACACGGGGAGCCTATGGCTACACCTTC. It codes for CASSDTRGAYGYTF.

The chain employs TRBV29-1 and TRBJ2-7; D tentatively reads TRBD1 or TRBD2 (5 bases each). In germline, CDR1 is SQVTM, CDR2 ANQGSEA. The V end lost 6 bases, the J end lost 2 bases, and 14 bases lay between the germline ends. This CDR3 is 13 amino acids long. The CDR3 sequence is CSVSGTITYEQYF. The CDR3 coding sequence is TGCAGCGTCTCCGGGACCATAACCTACGAGCAGTACTTC.

The chain combines TRBV18 with TRBJ2-3; possibly TRBD1 for D (6 bases). Trimming took 3 bases from V and 2 from J, leaving 9 bases between them. CDR3 length equals 14 residues. From germline, CDR1 is KGHSH and CDR2 LQKENI. For the CDR3, the DNA is TGTGCCAGCTCACCCGGACAGCTCACAGATACGCAGTATTTT. Amino acid sequence: CASSPGQLTDTQYF.

The gene calls are TRBV6-5 and TRBJ1-1; D gene ambiguous. CDR1 and CDR2 (germline): MNHEY, SVGAGI. With 0 bases removed from V and 8 bases from J, the gap between germline ends came to 10 bases. The CDR3 runs 13 residues. The CDR3 DNA sequence: TGTGCCAGCAGTTACTCGTTGTTTTCCGAAGCTTTCTTT. Protein: CASSYSLFSEAFF.

The chain uses TRBV30 and TRBJ1-4; 7 bases map to TRBD1. Germline V gene data show CDR1 as GTSNPN and CDR2 as SVGIG (reference sequence). The trim removed 2 bases at V and 4 bases at J, leaving 4 bases unmatched. CDR3 length: 14 residues. The CDR3 loop is CAWSRGQRNEKLFF. The DNA for the CDR3 is TGTGCCTGGAGTAGGGGACAGCGTAATGAAAAACTGTTTTTT.

This clone has a handful of counts. This sequence joins TRBV7-2 and TRBJ1-2; 7 positions match TRBD1. Germline V gene sequence: CDR1 SGHTA, CDR2 FQGNSA. The CDR3 extends over 16 amino acids. Trimming at V came to 1 base and at J to 2 bases, leaving 7 bases not matched to a gene. CDR3 residues: CASSLEPGQINYGYTF. CDR3 nucleotide sequence: TGTGCCAGCAGCTTAGAACCGGGACAGATAAACTATGGCTACACCTTC. Filled out from reference TRBV7-2 and TRBJ1-2, the complete variable domain reads GAGVSQSPSNKVTEKGKDVELRCDPISGHTALYWYRQSLGQGLEFLIYFQGNSAPDKSGLPSDRFSAERTGGSVSTLTIQRTQQEDSAVYLCASSLEPGQINYGYTFGSGTRLTVV.

The chain uses TRBV6-5 and TRBJ2-5, with 7 bases matching TRBD1. V lost 5 bases, J lost 2 bases, and 5 bases stayed unmatched. The CDR3 covers 14 residues. Germline CDR1 reads MNHEY; CDR2 reads SVGAGI. The CDR3 reads CASSRQGDQETQYF. The CDR3 DNA reads as TGTGCCAGCAGTCGACAGGGCGATCAAGAGACCCAGTACTTC.

The J gene is TRBJ2-1, the V gene TRBV27; 7 bases line up with TRBD1. The ends lost 8 bases at V and 8 bases at J; junction bases unmatched: 21. There are 17 residues in the CDR3. From germline, CDR1 is MNHEY and CDR2 SMNVEV (reference sequence). The CDR3 here is CASQKLLRTGSFDEQFF. For the CDR3, the DNA is TGTGCCAGCCAAAAGCTTCTTCGGACAGGCTCGTTCGATGAGCAGTTCTTC.

This clone appeared many times. This chain uses TRBV19 with TRBJ1-5; possibly TRBD1 for D (6 bases). This CDR3 is 14 amino acids long. V was cut by 4 bases and J by 6 bases, with 13 bases left in between. CDR1 and CDR2 (germline): LNHDA, SQIVND (reference sequence). This chain's CDR3 is CASSTPQGSQPQHF. The CDR3, as DNA: TGTGCCAGTAGTACCCCGCAGGGGAGTCAGCCCCAGCATTTT. Drawing the rest from reference TRBV19 and TRBJ1-5, the complete variable domain is DGGITQSPKYLFRKEGQNVTLSCEQNLNHDAMYWYRQDPGQGLRLIYYSQIVNDFQKGDIAEGYSVSREKKESFPLTVTSAQKNPTAFYLCASSTPQGSQPQHFGDGTRLSIL.

This clone has just a few counts. The chain joins TRBV11-2 to TRBJ2-6, with 7 bases lining up with TRBD1. The germline V gene encodes CDR1 SGHAT and CDR2 FQNNGV. Trimming at V came to 5 bases and at J to 10 bases, leaving 11 bases not matched to a gene. The CDR3 has 15 amino acids. CDR3: CASSPRDRLENVLTF. The CDR3 coding sequence is TGTGCCAGCAGCCCCCGGGACAGATTGGAGAACGTCCTGACTTTC.

The J gene is TRBJ2-1, the V gene TRBV6-5; TRBD1 agrees at 10 bases. The CDR3 runs 15 residues. Germline CDR1 and CDR2: MNHEY and SVGAGI. The J segment lost 5 bases and the V segment lost 6 bases, leaving 7 bases of the junction unmatched. The CDR3 nucleotides read TGTGCCAGCAGACAAGACAGGGGGCCGCACAATGAGCAGTTCTTC. Its translation: CASRQDRGPHNEQFF.

As concerns this clone: A junction end diverges from the germline sequence, so it may reflect a read error. The chain employs TRBV18 and TRBJ1-1; D call uncertain. CDR1 KGHSH and CDR2 LQKENI come from the germline V gene. The CDR3 contains 14 residues. CDR3 protein: CASSPQAINIEAFF. DNA of the CDR3: TGTGCCAGCTCACCACAGGCGATTAACATTGAAGCTTTCTTT.

This clone was seen just once. The V gene is TRBV9, the J gene TRBJ1-5; no firm D call. CDR1 and CDR2 from the germline V gene are SGDLS and YYNGEE. V dropped 2 bases and J dropped 0 bases, with 6 bases sitting between them. CDR3 length equals 14 residues. CDR3 loop: CASSVENSNQPQHF. CDR3 nucleotides: TGTGCCAGCAGCGTCGAAAATAGCAATCAGCCCCAGCATTTT.

With regard to this clone: Other DNA sequences in the sample encode the same CDR3. The chain recombines TRBV30 with TRBJ2-1; D uncertain. The germline V gene has CDR1 GTSNPN and CDR2 SVGIG (reference sequence). The CDR3 spans 11 residues. Trimming cost V 0 bases and J 10 bases, with 7 bases left between them. The DNA of the CDR3 is TGTGCCTGGAGTGTACTCAACGAGCAGTTCTTC. Residues: CAWSVLNEQFF. The full variable domain, with the rest looked up from reference TRBV30 and TRBJ2-1, is SQTIHQWPATLVQPVGSPLSLECTVEGTSNPNLYWYRQAAGRGLQLLFYSVGIGQISSEVPQNLSASRPQDRQFILSSKKLLLSDSGFYLCAWSVLNEQFFGPGTRLTVL.

The V call is TRBV30, the J call TRBJ2-3, with 8 bases matching TRBD2. The V gene end was trimmed by 0 bases and the J gene end by 2 bases; junction bases not matched to a gene: 10. Germline CDR1 reads GTSNPN; CDR2 reads SVGIG (reference sequence). The CDR3 is made up of 17 amino acids. The CDR3 sequence: CAWSVPHAGGATDTQYF. The CDR3 region has the DNA TGTGCCTGGAGTGTCCCCCATGCCGGGGGGGCCACAGATACGCAGTATTTT. The full variable domain, rest sourced from reference TRBV30 and TRBJ2-3, is SQTIHQWPATLVQPVGSPLSLECTVEGTSNPNLYWYRQAAGRGLQLLFYSVGIGQISSEVPQNLSASRPQDRQFILSSKKLLLSDSGFYLCAWSVPHAGGATDTQYFGPGTRLTVL.

This rearrangement joins TRBV6-5 to TRBJ2-1; D call uncertain. V lost 3 bases to trimming and J lost 3 bases, with 15 bases between them. This CDR3 spans 16 amino acids. Germline CDR1 and CDR2: MNHEY and SVGAGI. CDR3 sequence reads: CASSYGQADRYNEQFF. CDR3 nucleotides: TGTGCCAGCAGTTATGGCCAAGCAGACCGCTACAATGAGCAGTTCTTC.

CDR3 in amino acids: CASSPRLAGGTSYEQYF. In DNA, the CDR3 is TGTGCCAGCAGCCCGAGACTAGCGGGAGGGACCTCCTACGAGCAGTACTTC. This chain links TRBV7-6 with TRBJ2-7; 14 bases match TRBD2. Germline V CDR1 and CDR2: SGHVS, FNYEAQ. The CDR3 loop spans 17 amino acids. V was pared by 5 bases and J by 0 bases, with 6 bases of the junction left unmatched.

The V and J genes are TRBV11-2 and TRBJ2-6; TRBD2 might be the D (6 bases). Germline V gene lookup returns CDR1 SGHAT and CDR2 FQNNGV. The CDR3 extends over 15 amino acids. V gave up 10 bases and J gave up 3 bases, with 16 bases separating them. CDR3 amino acids: CATRDPGVGANVLTF. As DNA, the CDR3 is TGTGCCACCAGGGACCCGGGGGTTGGGGCCAACGTCCTGACTTTC.

The V call is TRBV14, the J call TRBJ2-7, with D unresolved. Trimming took off 3 bases at V and 0 bases at J, with 9 bases between the two ends. CDR1 SGHDN and CDR2 FVKESK come from the germline V gene. The CDR3 consists of 14 residues. CDR3 DNA: TGTGCCAGCAGCCAGACCCCGAGCTCCTACGAGCAGTACTTC. Its protein is CASSQTPSSYEQYF.

There are a few counts of this clone. V is TRBV7-9 and J is TRBJ2-1, with 9 bases identical to TRBD1. The germline CDR1 and CDR2 sequences are SEHNR and FQNEAQ (reference sequence). The CDR3 consists of 11 residues. The V and J ends lost 5 bases and 14 bases, in that order; junction bases with no gene match: 4. This chain's CDR3 is CASSQRQGEFF. DNA for the CDR3: TGTGCCAGCAGCCAAAGACAGGGGGAGTTCTTC.

The rearrangement links TRBV29-1 to TRBJ1-1; D is possibly TRBD1 (6 bases). The CDR3 totals 11 residues. Germline assignment: CDR1 SQVTM and CDR2 ANQGSEA. Trimming cost V 3 bases and J 5 bases, with 7 bases left between them. The CDR3 protein is CSVEQGTEAFF. The CDR3 nucleotides are TGCAGCGTTGAGCAGGGGACTGAAGCTTTCTTT. Full variable domain (remainder filled in from reference TRBV29-1 and TRBJ1-1): SAVISQKPSRDICQRGTSLTIQCQVDSQVTMMFWYRQQPGQSLTLIATANQGSEATYESGFVIDKFPISRPNLTFSTLTVSNMSPEDSSIYLCSVEQGTEAFFGQGTRLTVV.

The CDR3 is CASSLGGRTGSYEQYF. The CDR3 region has the DNA TGTGCCAGCAGCTTGGGGGGCAGGACGGGCTCCTACGAGCAGTACTTC. V is TRBV7-6 and J is TRBJ2-5; D is perhaps TRBD1 or TRBD2 (6 bases each). The J call may not be correct, given that the DNA end is closer to TRBJ2-7. Per germline, CDR1 SGHVS and CDR2 FNYEAQ. The CDR3 is 16 residues long.